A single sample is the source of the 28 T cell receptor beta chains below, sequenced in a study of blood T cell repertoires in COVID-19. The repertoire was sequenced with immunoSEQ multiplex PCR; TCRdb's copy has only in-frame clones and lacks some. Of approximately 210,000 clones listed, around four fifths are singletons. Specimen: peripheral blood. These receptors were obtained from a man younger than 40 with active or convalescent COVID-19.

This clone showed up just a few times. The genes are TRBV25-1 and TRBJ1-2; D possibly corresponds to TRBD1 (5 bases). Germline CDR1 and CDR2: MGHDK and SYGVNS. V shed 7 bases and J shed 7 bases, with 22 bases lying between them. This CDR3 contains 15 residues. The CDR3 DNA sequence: TGTGCCAGCACCGGGGAGGGGCCCGAACTTGGTGGCTACACCTTC. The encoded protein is CASTGEGPELGGYTF.

In DNA, the CDR3 is TGTGCCAGCAGTCCCCCGGACAGTCCATATAGCAATCAGCCCCAGCATTTT. This translates into CASSPPDSPYSNQPQHF. This chain uses TRBV3-1 (or the pseudogene TRBV3-2) with TRBJ1-5; D might be TRBD1 (6 bases). This CDR3 spans 17 amino acids. The ends were cut back, 6 bases at V and 0 bases at J, with 18 bases in the middle. Germline assignment: CDR1 LGHDT and CDR2 YNNKEL (reference sequence).

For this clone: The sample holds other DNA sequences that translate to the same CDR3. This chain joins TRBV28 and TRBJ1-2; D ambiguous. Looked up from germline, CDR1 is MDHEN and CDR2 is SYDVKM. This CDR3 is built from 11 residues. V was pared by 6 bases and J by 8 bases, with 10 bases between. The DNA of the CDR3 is TGTGCCAGCAGCCCATCGGGGGGCTACACCTTC. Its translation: CASSPSGGYTF.

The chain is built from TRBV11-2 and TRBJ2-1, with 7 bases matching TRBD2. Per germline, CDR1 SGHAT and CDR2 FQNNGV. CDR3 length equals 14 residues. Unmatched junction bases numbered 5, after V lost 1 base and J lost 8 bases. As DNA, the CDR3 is TGTGCCAGCAGCTTAGGACCAGGGAGGGATGAGCAGTTCTTC. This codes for CASSLGPGRDEQFF.

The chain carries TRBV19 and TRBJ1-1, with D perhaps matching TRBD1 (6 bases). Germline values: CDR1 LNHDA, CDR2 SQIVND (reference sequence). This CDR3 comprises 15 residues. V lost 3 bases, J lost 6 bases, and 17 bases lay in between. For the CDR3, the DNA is TGTGCCAGTAGTATTCAGGGACACCCAACAGCTGAAGCTTTCTTT. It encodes CASSIQGHPTAEAFF.

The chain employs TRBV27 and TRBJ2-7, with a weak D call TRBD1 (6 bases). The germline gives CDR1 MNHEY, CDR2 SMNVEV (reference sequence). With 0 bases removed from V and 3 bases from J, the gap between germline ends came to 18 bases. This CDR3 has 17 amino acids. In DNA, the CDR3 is TGTGCCAGCAGTTTATCCGGCTTCGGGACACCGTACTACGAGCAGTACTTC. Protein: CASSLSGFGTPYYEQYF.

The CDR3 reads CASSLQGEQPQHF. The CDR3 DNA reads as TGTGCCAGTAGCCTACAGGGGGAACAGCCCCAGCATTTT. The chain uses TRBV19 and TRBJ1-5; 8 bases fit TRBD1. Looked up from germline, CDR1 is LNHDA and CDR2 is SQIVND (reference sequence). Losses at the gene ends were 6 bases for V and 7 bases for J; bases not matched to a gene: 5. The CDR3 length is 13 residues. The full variable domain, its missing parts supplied by reference TRBV19 and TRBJ1-5, is DGGITQSPKYLFRKEGQNVTLSCEQNLNHDAMYWYRQDPGQGLRLIYYSQIVNDFQKGDIAEGYSVSREKKESFPLTVTSAQKNPTAFYLCASSLQGEQPQHFGDGTRLSIL.

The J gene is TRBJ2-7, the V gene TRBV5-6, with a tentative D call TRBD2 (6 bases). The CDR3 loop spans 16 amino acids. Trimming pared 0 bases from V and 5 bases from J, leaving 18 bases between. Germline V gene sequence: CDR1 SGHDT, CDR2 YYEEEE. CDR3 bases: TGTGCCAGCAGCTTGGCTAGAAGACTAGGGGTCCACGAGCAGTACTTC. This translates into CASSLARRLGVHEQYF.

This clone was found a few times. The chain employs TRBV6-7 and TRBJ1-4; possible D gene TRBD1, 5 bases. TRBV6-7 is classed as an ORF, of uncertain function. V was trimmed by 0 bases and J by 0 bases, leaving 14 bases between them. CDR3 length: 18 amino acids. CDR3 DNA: TGTGCCAGCAGTTACTCGATCACAGGTCGTGCAACTAATGAAAAACTGTTTTTT. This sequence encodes CASSYSITGRATNEKLFF.

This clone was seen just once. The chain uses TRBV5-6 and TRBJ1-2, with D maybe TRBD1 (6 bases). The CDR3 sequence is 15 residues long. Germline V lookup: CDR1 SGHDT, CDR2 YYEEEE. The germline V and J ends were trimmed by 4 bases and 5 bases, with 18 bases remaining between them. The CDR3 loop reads CASSPSGQPFYGYTF. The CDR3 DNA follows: TGTGCCAGCAGCCCCTCCGGACAGCCCTTTTATGGCTACACCTTC.

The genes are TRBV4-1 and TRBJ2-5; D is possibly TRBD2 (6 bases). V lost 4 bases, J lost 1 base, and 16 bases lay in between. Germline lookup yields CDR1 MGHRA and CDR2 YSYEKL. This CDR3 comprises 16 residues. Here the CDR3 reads CASSRAGGASQETQYF. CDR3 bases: TGCGCCAGCAGCCGAGCCGGCGGGGCCTCCCAAGAGACCCAGTACTTC.

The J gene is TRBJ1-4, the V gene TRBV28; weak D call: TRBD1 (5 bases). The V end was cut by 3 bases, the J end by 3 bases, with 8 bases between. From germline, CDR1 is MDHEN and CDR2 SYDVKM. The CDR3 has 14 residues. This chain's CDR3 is CASSLAGANEKLFF. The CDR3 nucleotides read TGTGCCAGCAGTTTGGCGGGGGCTAATGAAAAACTGTTTTTT.

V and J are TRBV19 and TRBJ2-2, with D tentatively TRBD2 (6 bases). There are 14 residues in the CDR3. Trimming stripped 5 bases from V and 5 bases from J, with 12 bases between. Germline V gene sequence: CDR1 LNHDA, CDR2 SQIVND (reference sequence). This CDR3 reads CASSGQAGTGELFF. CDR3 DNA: TGTGCCAGTAGTGGCCAGGCGGGGACCGGGGAGCTGTTTTTT.

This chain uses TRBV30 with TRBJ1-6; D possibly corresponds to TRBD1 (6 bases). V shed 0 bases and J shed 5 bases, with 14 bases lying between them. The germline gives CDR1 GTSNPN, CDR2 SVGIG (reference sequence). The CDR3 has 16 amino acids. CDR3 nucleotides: TGTGCCTGGAGTGTATTTGGGGACACCGATAATTCACCCCTCCACTTT. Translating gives CAWSVFGDTDNSPLHF. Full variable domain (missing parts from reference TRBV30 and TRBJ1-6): SQTIHQWPATLVQPVGSPLSLECTVEGTSNPNLYWYRQAAGRGLQLLFYSVGIGQISSEVPQNLSASRPQDRQFILSSKKLLLSDSGFYLCAWSVFGDTDNSPLHFGNGTRLTVT.

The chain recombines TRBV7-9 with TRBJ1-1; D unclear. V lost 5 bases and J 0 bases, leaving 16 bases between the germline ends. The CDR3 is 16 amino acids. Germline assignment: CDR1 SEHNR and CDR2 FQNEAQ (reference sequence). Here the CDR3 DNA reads TGTGCCAGCAGCCCCCCTACCGGTTCCATGAACACTGAAGCTTTCTTT. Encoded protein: CASSPPTGSMNTEAFF.

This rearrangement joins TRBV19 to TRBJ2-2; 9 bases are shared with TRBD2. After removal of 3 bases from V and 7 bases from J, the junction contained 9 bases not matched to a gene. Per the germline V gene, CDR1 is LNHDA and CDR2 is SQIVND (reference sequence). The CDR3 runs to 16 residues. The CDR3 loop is CASSIEPLAGIGELFF. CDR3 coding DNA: TGTGCCAGTAGTATCGAGCCACTAGCGGGCATCGGGGAGCTGTTTTTT.

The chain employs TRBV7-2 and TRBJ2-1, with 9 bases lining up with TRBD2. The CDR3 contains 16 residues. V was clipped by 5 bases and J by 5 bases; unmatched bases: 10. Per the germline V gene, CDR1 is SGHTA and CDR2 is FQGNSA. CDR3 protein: CASSTSGLAGNNEQFF. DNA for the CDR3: TGTGCCAGCAGCACCTCGGGGCTAGCGGGGAACAATGAGCAGTTCTTC.

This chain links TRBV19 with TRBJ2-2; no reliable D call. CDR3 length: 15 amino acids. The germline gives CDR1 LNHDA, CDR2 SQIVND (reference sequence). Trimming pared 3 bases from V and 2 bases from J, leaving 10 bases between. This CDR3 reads CASSMRLENTGELFF. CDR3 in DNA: TGTGCCAGTAGTATGAGACTGGAAAACACCGGGGAGCTGTTTTTT.

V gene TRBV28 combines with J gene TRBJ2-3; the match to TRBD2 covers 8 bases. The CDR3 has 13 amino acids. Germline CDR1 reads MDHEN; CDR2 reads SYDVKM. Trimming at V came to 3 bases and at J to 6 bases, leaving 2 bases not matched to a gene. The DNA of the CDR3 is TGTGCCAGCAGTTTCGGGAGGGGTGATACGCAGTATTTT. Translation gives CASSFGRGDTQYF.

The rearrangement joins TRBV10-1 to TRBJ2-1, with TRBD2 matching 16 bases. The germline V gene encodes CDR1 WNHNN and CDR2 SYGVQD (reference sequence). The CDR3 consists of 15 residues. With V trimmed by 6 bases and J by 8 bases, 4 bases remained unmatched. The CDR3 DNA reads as TGCGCCAGCAGCCCCGGGACTAGCGGGGGGGATGAGCAGTTCTTC. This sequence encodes CASSPGTSGGDEQFF.

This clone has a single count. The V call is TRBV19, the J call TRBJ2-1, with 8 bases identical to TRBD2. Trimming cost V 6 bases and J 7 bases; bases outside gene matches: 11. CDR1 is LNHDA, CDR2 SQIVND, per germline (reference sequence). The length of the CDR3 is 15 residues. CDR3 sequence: CASSSGRVGGNEQFF. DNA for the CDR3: TGTGCCAGTAGCAGCGGGAGAGTGGGAGGGAATGAGCAGTTCTTC.

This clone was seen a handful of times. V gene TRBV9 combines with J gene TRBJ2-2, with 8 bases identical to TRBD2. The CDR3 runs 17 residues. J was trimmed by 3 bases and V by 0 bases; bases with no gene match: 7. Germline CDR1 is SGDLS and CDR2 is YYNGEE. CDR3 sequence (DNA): TGTGCCAGCAGCGTAGAATACGGGAGGGCCTACACCGGGGAGCTGTTTTTT. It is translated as CASSVEYGRAYTGELFF.

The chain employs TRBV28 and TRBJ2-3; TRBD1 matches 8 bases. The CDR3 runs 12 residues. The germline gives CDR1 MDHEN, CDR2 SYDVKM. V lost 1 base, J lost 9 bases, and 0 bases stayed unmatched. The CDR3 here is CASSLYRGTQYF. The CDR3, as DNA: TGTGCCAGCAGTTTATACAGGGGGACGCAGTATTTT.

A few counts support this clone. The chain's CDR3 is CASSLHPWTGGISTEAFF. CDR3 DNA sequence: TGTGCCAGCAGCCTCCACCCTTGGACAGGGGGCATTAGTACTGAAGCTTTCTTT. V and J are TRBV7-8 and TRBJ1-1, with 11 bases that match TRBD1. Germline trimming cut 5 bases from V and 5 bases from J; bases unmatched to any gene: 16. The CDR3 runs to 18 residues. Germline V gene data show CDR1 as SGHVS and CDR2 as FQNEAQ.

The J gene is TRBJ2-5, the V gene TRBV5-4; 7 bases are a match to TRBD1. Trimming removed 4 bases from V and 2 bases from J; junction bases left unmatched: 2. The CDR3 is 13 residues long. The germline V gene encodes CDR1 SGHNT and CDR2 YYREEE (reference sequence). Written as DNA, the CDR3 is TGTGCCAGCAGCAGGGGACAGCAAGAGACCCAGTACTTC. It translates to CASSRGQQETQYF.

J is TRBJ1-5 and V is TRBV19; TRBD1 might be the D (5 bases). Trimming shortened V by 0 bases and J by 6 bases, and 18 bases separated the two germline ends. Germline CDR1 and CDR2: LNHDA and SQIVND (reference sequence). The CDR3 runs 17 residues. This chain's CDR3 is CASSIDRRTSGAQPQHF. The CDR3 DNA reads TGTGCCAGTAGTATAGATCGTAGGACGTCTGGGGCTCAGCCCCAGCATTTT.

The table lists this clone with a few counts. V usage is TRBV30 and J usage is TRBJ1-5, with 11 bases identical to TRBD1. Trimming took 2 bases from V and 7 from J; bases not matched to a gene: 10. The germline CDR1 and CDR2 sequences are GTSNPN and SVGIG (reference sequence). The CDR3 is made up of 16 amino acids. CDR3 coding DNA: TGTGCCTGGAGTCCCAGGGGACAGGGGGATCGGCAGCCCCAGCATTTT. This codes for CAWSPRGQGDRQPQHF.

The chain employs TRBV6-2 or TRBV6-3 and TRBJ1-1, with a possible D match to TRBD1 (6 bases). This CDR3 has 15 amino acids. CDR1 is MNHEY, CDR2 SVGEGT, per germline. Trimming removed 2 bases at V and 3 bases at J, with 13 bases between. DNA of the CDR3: TGTGCCAGCAGTTACGGGGGGGGGCGCGACACTGAAGCTTTCTTT. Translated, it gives CASSYGGGRDTEAFF.